This passage covers 17 T cell receptor beta chains from one sample sequenced in a study of CD8+CD57+ T cells in acquired aplastic anemia. Sequencing was done on patients that had shown CD8+CD57+ cell expansion by flow cytometry. The template used for profiling TCR beta VDJ and CDR3 was genomic DNA. TCRdb itself ran the reads through MiXCR, one entry per CDR3 protein. The sample shows 310,000 or so distinct CDR3 sequences, approximately 60% of them seen only once. Sequencing input: sorted CD4+, CD8+, or CD8+CD57+ T cells (not recorded which) from PBMCs. All receptors derive from a human donor with aplastic anemia.

In DNA form, the CDR3 reads TGCAGTGCTAGAGATAGTGGCAGTTCCGTCTCCTACGAGCAGTACTTC. Residues: CSARDSGSSVSYEQYF. The chain combines TRBV20-1 with TRBJ2-7; D is ambiguous. The CDR3 is 16 residues long. Trimming took 0 bases from V and 0 from J, leaving 15 bases between them. CDR1 and CDR2 (germline): DFQATT, SNEGSKA (reference sequence).

A remark on this clonotype: A much more abundant neighbour one base away suggests this may be a read error. CDR3 DNA sequence: TGTGCCAGCAGCTTAGGGGCTAGCGGGAGAGTATACAATGAGCAGTTCTTC. Amino acids: CASSLGASGRVYNEQFF. The V call is TRBV13, the J call TRBJ2-1, with 10 bases that match TRBD2. In germline, CDR1 is PRHDT, CDR2 FYEKMQ (reference sequence). The CDR3 extends over 17 amino acids. With V trimmed by 0 bases and J by 4 bases, 6 bases remained unmatched.

The genes are TRBV20-1 and TRBJ1-2; D is ambiguous. V lost 3 bases and J 1 base, leaving 6 bases between the germline ends. The germline gives CDR1 DFQATT, CDR2 SNEGSKA (reference sequence). The CDR3 length is 12 residues. CDR3 DNA sequence: TGCAGTGCTAGTCCAGATAACTATGGCTACACCTTC. Translating gives CSASPDNYGYTF.

J is TRBJ1-1 and V is TRBV15; unclear D gene. From germline, CDR1 is LNHNV and CDR2 YYDKDF (reference sequence). V was shortened by 4 bases and J by 5 bases, with 11 bases between the two germline ends. The CDR3 spans 13 residues. CDR3 protein: CATSNHGETEAFF. The CDR3, as DNA: TGTGCCACCAGCAATCACGGGGAGACTGAAGCTTTCTTT.

This clonotype turned up a few times. The rearrangement uses TRBV20-1 and TRBJ2-7; D unresolved. The length of the CDR3 is 14 residues. V was trimmed by 3 bases and J by 7 bases, leaving 19 bases between them. Germline V gene lookup returns CDR1 DFQATT and CDR2 SNEGSKA (reference sequence). The CDR3 DNA follows: TGCAGTGCTAGTCTCGACCGGGTTGTAAAAGAGCAGTACTTC. It yields the protein CSASLDRVVKEQYF.

The V call is TRBV7-2, the J call TRBJ2-7; 7 bases match TRBD1. CDR3 length equals 14 residues. V was pared by 4 bases and J by 2 bases, with 5 bases of the junction left unmatched. Germline V gene sequence: CDR1 SGHTA, CDR2 FQGNSA. CDR3 in amino acids: CASSSGQAPYEQYF. The CDR3 DNA follows: TGTGCCAGCAGCTCCGGACAGGCACCCTACGAGCAGTACTTC.

The gene calls are TRBV20-1 and TRBJ1-5; D not certain. Trimming removed 3 bases at V and 3 bases at J, with 12 bases between. There are 14 residues in the CDR3. Germline lookup yields CDR1 DFQATT and CDR2 SNEGSKA (reference sequence). CDR3 in DNA: TGCAGTGCTAGCGGTGGGTTCCCCAATCAGCCCCAGCATTTT. Its protein product is CSASGGFPNQPQHF.

This clonotype was recorded a few times. The chain has TRBV5-8 and TRBJ2-5; D might be TRBD1 (5 bases). The CDR3 is made up of 16 amino acids. In germline, CDR1 is SGHTS, CDR2 YDEGEE. The V end lost 5 bases, the J end lost 0 bases, and 17 bases lay between the germline ends. The CDR3 DNA sequence: TGTGCCAGCAGTTCTGGTAGGGGCGCGTACCAAGAGACCCAGTACTTC. The encoded protein is CASSSGRGAYQETQYF.

The V and J genes are TRBV7-3 and TRBJ2-1; 10 bases are shared with TRBD2. Germline CDR1 reads SGHTA; CDR2 reads FQGTGA. The CDR3 sequence is 14 residues long. V trimming: 2 bases; J trimming: 8 bases; junction bases outside the gene matches: 3. The CDR3: CASSLASGGYEQFF. CDR3 in DNA: TGTGCCAGCAGCTTAGCTAGCGGGGGCTATGAGCAGTTCTTC.

This clonotype was recorded many times. This chain uses TRBV12-3 or TRBV12-4 with TRBJ2-5; perhaps TRBD1 as D (6 bases). Deletions cut 3 bases from V and 5 bases from J, with 10 bases between. The CDR3 extends over 13 amino acids. The CDR3 DNA sequence: TGTGCCAGCAGTTTCGGACAGAGGGAGACCCAGTACTTC. Amino acids: CASSFGQRETQYF.

The chain joins TRBV19 to TRBJ2-7; possibly TRBD2 for D (5 bases). The germline V and J ends were trimmed by 3 bases and 3 bases, with 12 bases remaining between them. Germline CDR1 LNHDA, CDR2 SQIVND (reference sequence). The CDR3 contains 14 residues. The CDR3 DNA follows: TGTGCCAGTAGTATGAGGGAAGTGGGCTACGAGCAGTACTTC. This encodes CASSMREVGYEQYF.

This clonotype was detected only once. This rearrangement joins TRBV20-1 to TRBJ2-7; 10 nucleotides align to TRBD2. This CDR3 is 13 amino acids long. CDR1 DFQATT and CDR2 SNEGSKA come from the germline V gene (reference sequence). The V gene end was trimmed by 3 bases and the J gene end by 6 bases; junction bases not matched to a gene: 5. CDR3 nucleotides: TGCAGTGCTAGGGCTAGCGGGAGTGGCGAGCAGTACTTC. As protein: CSARASGSGEQYF.

This clonotype has only one observation. The CDR3 spells CASSHLGRTYNEQFF. CDR3 coding DNA: TGTGCCAGCAGCCATCTGGGACGTACCTACAATGAGCAGTTCTTC. The J gene is TRBJ2-1, the V gene TRBV14; D tentatively reads TRBD1 or TRBD2 (5 bases each). V lost 3 bases and J lost 2, with 11 bases in between. The V gene's germline CDR1 is SGHDN and CDR2 FVKESK. The CDR3 covers 15 residues.

This clonotype was detected a few times. Germline and junction disagree at one end, which may indicate a read error. The CDR3 reads CASSAKVPDTQYF. The CDR3 DNA follows: TGTGCTAGCAGCGCTAAAGTCCCAGATACGCAGTATTTT. The chain recombines TRBV7-7 with TRBJ2-3; D remains ambiguous. Germline lookup yields CDR1 SSHAT and CDR2 FNYEAQ (reference sequence). This CDR3 is built from 13 residues.

This sequence joins TRBV7-6 and TRBJ1-4; TRBD1 matches 7 bases. Germline values: CDR1 SGHVS, CDR2 FNYEAQ. V was clipped by 6 bases and J by 7 bases; unmatched bases: 5. This CDR3 is 13 amino acids long. The CDR3, as DNA: TGTGCCAGCAGTTGGACAGGCCCTGAAAAACTGTTTTTT. Its translation: CASSWTGPEKLFF.

Details on this clonotype: A much larger clone lies one base from this, so it may be a read error. The V and J genes are TRBV4-1 and TRBJ2-2, with a possible D match to TRBD1 (5 bases). CDR1 and CDR2 from the germline V gene are MGHRA and YSYEKL. The CDR3 length is 15 residues. The CDR3 region has the DNA TGCGCCAGCGGCCAAGGGGTGGGGAACACCGGGGAGCTGTTTTTT. Its protein is CASGQGVGNTGELFF.

This clonotype occurred many times. The chain links TRBV10-3 to TRBJ2-1; 16 bases fit TRBD2. CDR3 length: 20 residues. Germline-derived CDR1 and CDR2 are ENHRY and SYGVKD. J gave up 7 bases and V 10 bases, and 22 bases lay outside the gene matches. DNA of the CDR3: TGTGCCACTCAACCCAACCGGGGACTAGCGGGAGGGCCCCCCCCGAATGAGCAGTTCTTC. Translating it yields CATQPNRGLAGGPPPNEQFF.